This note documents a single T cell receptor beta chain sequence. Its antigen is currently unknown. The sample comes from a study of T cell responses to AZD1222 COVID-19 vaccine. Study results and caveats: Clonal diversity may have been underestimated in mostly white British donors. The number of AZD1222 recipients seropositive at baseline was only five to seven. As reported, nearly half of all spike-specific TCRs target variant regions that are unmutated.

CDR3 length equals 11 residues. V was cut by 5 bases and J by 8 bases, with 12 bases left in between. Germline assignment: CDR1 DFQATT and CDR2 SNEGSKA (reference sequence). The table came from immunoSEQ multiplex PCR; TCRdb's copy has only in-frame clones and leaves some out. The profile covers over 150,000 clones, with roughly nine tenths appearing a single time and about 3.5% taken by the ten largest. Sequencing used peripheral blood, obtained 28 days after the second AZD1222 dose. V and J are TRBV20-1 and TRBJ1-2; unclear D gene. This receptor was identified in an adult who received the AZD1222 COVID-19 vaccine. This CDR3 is CSAPTSRGYTF. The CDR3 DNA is TGCAGTGCTCCGACTAGTCGGGGCTACACCTTC.